This TCR beta chain appears in the sequencing data of a study of radiotherapy plus CTLA-4 blockade in lung cancer. Whole-study context: Objective response was observed in more than 15% of patients, and disease control in 31%.

Produced via immunoSEQ multiplex PCR; TCRdb's table is partial and in-frame only. The table shows some 70,000 clones, with about four fifths occurring only once. Receiving focal radiation plus CTLA-4 blockade with ipilimumab were patients who had chemo-refractory metastatic non-small-cell lung cancer. The germline V gene has CDR1 MNHEY and CDR2 SVGAGI. V was cut by 6 bases and J by 1 base, with 14 bases left in between. The CDR3 loop spans 15 amino acids. J is TRBJ2-3 and V is TRBV6-5; possible D gene TRBD1, 5 bases. The material was peripheral blood, obtained from a patient treated with radiotherapy plus ipilimumab. The source of this sequence is a human donor with non-small cell lung cancer who had a partial response to radiotherapy plus ipilimumab. In DNA, the CDR3 is TGTGCCAGCAGCCCCCAGGGTCTGGGCACAGATACGCAGTATTTT. Its protein is CASSPQGLGTDTQYF.